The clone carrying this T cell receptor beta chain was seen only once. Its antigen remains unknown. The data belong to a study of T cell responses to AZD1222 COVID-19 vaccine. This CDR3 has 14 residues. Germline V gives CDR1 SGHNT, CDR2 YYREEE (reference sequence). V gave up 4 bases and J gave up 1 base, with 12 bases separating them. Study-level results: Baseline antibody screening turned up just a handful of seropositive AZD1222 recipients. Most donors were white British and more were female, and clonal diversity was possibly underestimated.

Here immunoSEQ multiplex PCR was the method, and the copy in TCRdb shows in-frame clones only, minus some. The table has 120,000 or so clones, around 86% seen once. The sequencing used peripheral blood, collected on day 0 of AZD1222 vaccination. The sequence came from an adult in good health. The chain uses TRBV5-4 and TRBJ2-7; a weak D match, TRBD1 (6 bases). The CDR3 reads CASSGTGTSYEQYF. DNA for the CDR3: TGTGCCAGCAGCGGGACCGGGACATCCTACGAGCAGTACTTC.